The 8 T cell receptor beta chains listed next were all sequenced from one sample in a study of Graves' ophthalmopathy and Graves' hyperthyroidism (dated by TCRdb to the late 2010s). These reads were obtained on an Illumina HiSeq 2000. For repertoire sequencing, the TCR beta CDR3 regions were amplified from RNA transcripts. HTBI primers and the Qiagen OneStep RT-PCR kit were used in a first-round RT-PCR, which was followed by a second-round multiplex PCR, size selection and purification. TCRdb passed the public sequencing reads through fastp at Q25 and MiXCR, retaining productive beta sequences. Every entry covers one CDR3 protein and lists the most common genes and DNA from its rows. The sample records about 380,000 distinct CDR3 sequences, just over 15% of which are singletons. 7% of the sample is held by the ten biggest clonotypes. The sequencing sample was made of peripheral blood. The receptors derive from a woman aged 18 to 35 with stable Graves' hyperthyroidism. Donor details come from another sample of the same person, matched by shared clones.

The V call is TRBV3-1, the J call TRBJ1-6; D is possibly TRBD1 (6 bases). The germline V gene encodes CDR1 LGHDT and CDR2 YNNKEL (reference sequence). CDR3 size: 15 residues. V shed 4 bases and J shed 4 bases, with 11 bases lying between them. The CDR3 sequence is CASSPDRRYNSPLHF. In nucleotides, the CDR3 is TGTGCCAGCAGCCCGGACAGAAGGTATAATTCACCCCTCCACTTT.

V usage is TRBV2 and J usage is TRBJ1-1; unclear D gene. The V gene lost 6 bases and the J gene lost 1 base, with 9 bases spanning the gap. Germline V gene sequence: CDR1 SNHLY, CDR2 FYNNEI. The CDR3 sequence is 13 residues long. The CDR3 DNA reads TGTGCCAGCAGCAACGACAAGAACACTGAAGCTTTCTTT. This codes for CASSNDKNTEAFF.

The gene calls are TRBV7-8 and TRBJ1-1, with 7 bases that match TRBD1. The trim removed 5 bases at V and 0 bases at J, leaving 6 bases unmatched. CDR1 and CDR2 from the germline V gene are SGHVS and FQNEAQ. CDR3 length: 15 residues. CDR3 sequence (DNA): TGTGCCAGCAGCCAACCGGGACAGCTGAACACTGAAGCTTTCTTT. Protein: CASSQPGQLNTEAFF.

This clonotype came up many times. The rearrangement links TRBV7-2 to TRBJ2-5; D not certain. The CDR3 is 13 amino acids. Germline V lookup: CDR1 SGHTA, CDR2 FQGNSA. V shed 5 bases and J shed 5 bases, with 12 bases lying between them. CDR3 protein: CASSPHLRETQYF. CDR3 nucleotide sequence: TGTGCCAGCAGCCCCCACCTGCGGGAGACCCAGTACTTC.

This clonotype was seen repeatedly, ten times or more. V is TRBV5-1 and J is TRBJ2-4; D not resolved. Germline values: CDR1 SGHRS, CDR2 YFSETQ. The CDR3 runs 17 residues. V lost 0 bases to trimming and J lost 1 base, with 14 bases between them. The CDR3: CASSLVLRHGAKNIQYF. The CDR3, as DNA: TGCGCCAGCAGCTTGGTTCTCCGTCATGGCGCCAAAAACATTCAGTACTTC.

This clonotype was seen ten or more times. The chain recombines TRBV29-1 with TRBJ1-2, with a possible D match to TRBD1 (5 bases). V lost 5 bases and J 8 bases, leaving 24 bases between the germline ends. This CDR3 region has 15 residues. The germline V gene encodes CDR1 SQVTM and CDR2 ANQGSEA. This chain's CDR3 is CSVWAPRRDRVGYTF. The CDR3 nucleotides read TGCAGCGTTTGGGCTCCAAGACGGGACCGTGTGGGCTACACCTTC.

This clonotype appeared many times. A read error may be the cause here, since a much bigger clone is one base away. The genes are TRBV11-3 and TRBJ1-1; unclear D gene. Germline CDR1 and CDR2: SGHNT and YENEEA. V was trimmed by 1 base and J by 4 bases, leaving 7 bases between them. The length of the CDR3 is 13 residues. The CDR3 sequence: CASSLVRSTEAFF. The CDR3 coding sequence is TGTGCCAGCAGCTTAGTCAGGAGCACTGAAGCTTTCTTT.

This clonotype was counted at least ten times. This chain links TRBV24-1 with TRBJ1-1; D not resolved. The CDR3 is 13 residues long. Germline CDR1 reads KGHDR; CDR2 reads SFDVKD. Trimming cost V 0 bases and J 7 bases, with 8 bases left between them. The CDR3 loop is CATSDLKGVEAFF. The CDR3 DNA follows: TGTGCCACCAGTGATTTGAAGGGAGTTGAAGCTTTCTTT.